This passage covers 11 T cell receptor beta chains from one sample sequenced in a study of identical twins. TCRdb recomputed calls from the 5' RACE reads with MiXCR, one row per CDR3 protein. This table has approximately 300,000 distinct CDR3 sequences, 8% to 9.5% appearing once. The data also belong to a second study, concerning yellow fever vaccine responses in identical twins.

Material: CD8+ T cells sorted from blood. The receptors here all came from a young woman in good health.

V is TRBV6-5 and J is TRBJ2-7; possibly TRBD1 for D (6 bases). V was pared by 0 bases and J by 0 bases, with 12 bases between. The CDR3 sequence is 16 residues long. The germline CDR1 and CDR2 sequences are MNHEY and SVGAGI. The CDR3 is CASSYSGTLGSYEQYF. CDR3 bases: TGTGCCAGCAGTTACTCGGGGACACTTGGCTCCTACGAGCAGTACTTC.

V usage is TRBV6-2 or TRBV6-3 and J usage is TRBJ2-7; weak D call: TRBD2 (6 bases). This CDR3 has 17 amino acids. Germline lookup yields CDR1 MNHEY and CDR2 SVGEGT. The V gene lost 0 bases and the J gene lost 1 base, with 16 bases spanning the gap. The DNA for the CDR3 is TGTGCCAGCAGTTACTCGAATCGGGGGAGCACGTCCTACGAGCAGTACTTC. Translating gives CASSYSNRGSTSYEQYF.

This clonotype has at least ten counts. This sequence joins TRBV20-1 and TRBJ1-6; unclear D gene. Trimming removed 2 bases from V and 7 bases from J, with 6 bases in between. From germline, CDR1 is DFQATT and CDR2 SNEGSKA (reference sequence). The CDR3 runs 12 residues. For the CDR3, the DNA is TGCAGTGCTAGATTTCTAAATTCACCCCTCCACTTT. Translation: CSARFLNSPLHF.

The chain couples TRBV30 to TRBJ2-1; D may correspond to TRBD1 or TRBD2 (5 bases each). In germline, CDR1 is GTSNPN, CDR2 SVGIG (reference sequence). With 3 bases removed from V and 4 bases from J, the gap between germline ends came to 10 bases. The CDR3 consists of 13 residues. The CDR3 here is CAWSGTRYNEQFF. In DNA, the CDR3 is TGTGCCTGGAGCGGGACCCGGTACAATGAGCAGTTCTTC.

The table lists this clonotype with many counts. The chain carries TRBV7-9 and TRBJ2-7; weak D call: TRBD2 (6 bases). V was trimmed by 6 bases and J by 4 bases, leaving 10 bases between them. The CDR3 covers 12 residues. The germline CDR1 and CDR2 sequences are SEHNR and FQNEAQ (reference sequence). In DNA, the CDR3 is TGTGCCAGCAGTTCCGGGACTTACGAGCAGTACTTC. Its protein is CASSSGTYEQYF.

The chain joins TRBV10-3 to TRBJ2-7, with D perhaps being TRBD1 or TRBD2 (5 bases each). The CDR3 is 13 residues long. Germline CDR1 reads ENHRY; CDR2 reads SYGVKD. Trimming shortened V by 8 bases and J by 2 bases, and 13 bases separated the two germline ends. CDR3 region: CAILGLGAYEQYF. CDR3 nucleotide sequence: TGTGCCATCCTCGGATTGGGGGCCTACGAGCAGTACTTC.

This clonotype was seen at least ten times. This chain connects TRBV27 to TRBJ2-5; TRBD2 aligns across 7 bases. CDR3 length: 14 residues. Trimming at V came to 5 bases and at J to 0 bases, leaving 3 bases not matched to a gene. In germline, CDR1 is MNHEY, CDR2 SMNVEV (reference sequence). The CDR3 coding sequence is TGTGCCAGCAGTAACGGGGGGTACCAAGAGACCCAGTACTTC. Its protein product is CASSNGGYQETQYF.

The rearrangement links TRBV3-1 to TRBJ2-1, with TRBD1 matching 7 bases. The length of the CDR3 is 18 residues. V was pared by 4 bases and J by 2 bases, with 14 bases of the junction left unmatched. Looked up from germline, CDR1 is LGHDT and CDR2 is YNNKEL (reference sequence). The CDR3: CASSLQHDRVSAYNEQFF. The CDR3 DNA reads TGTGCCAGCAGCCTTCAACATGACAGGGTAAGCGCCTACAATGAGCAGTTCTTC.

This clonotype was detected ten times or more. The chain couples TRBV9 to TRBJ2-3; D not certain. This CDR3 is 12 amino acids long. The germline V gene has CDR1 SGDLS and CDR2 YYNGEE. V was pared by 0 bases and J by 3 bases, with 2 bases between. The CDR3 sequence is CASSVGTDTQYF. The CDR3 DNA reads TGTGCCAGCAGCGTAGGTACAGATACGCAGTATTTT.

The chain uses TRBV7-9 and TRBJ2-1, with TRBD1 matching over 7 bases. Trimming removed 5 bases from V and 9 bases from J; junction bases left unmatched: 7. CDR1 is SEHNR and CDR2 is FQNEAQ in the germline V gene (reference sequence). The CDR3 spans 13 residues. For the CDR3, the DNA is TGTGCCAGCAGCCCCACAGGGGCCAGTGAGCAGTTCTTC. The encoded protein is CASSPTGASEQFF.

The V call is TRBV5-6, the J call TRBJ2-7, with TRBD1 matching over 7 bases. This CDR3 spans 15 amino acids. The V gene end was trimmed by 1 base and the J gene end by 5 bases; junction bases not matched to a gene: 9. From germline, CDR1 is SGHDT and CDR2 YYEEEE. Here the CDR3 DNA reads TGTGCCAGCAGCTTGCTGAGGGGGCCTAGAAACGAGCAGTACTTC. This codes for CASSLLRGPRNEQYF.